The T cell receptor (beta chain) under discussion was sequenced for a study of shared clonotypes between healthy human individuals (dated by TCRdb to the early 2020s). For the wider study: The cohort included three men and a couple of women between 18 and 49 years of age. For each donor, CD4 naive and CD4 memory were each given three plates, CD8 naive was given two plates, and CD8 memory was given one plate. The study deeply sequenced blood TCR repertoires of about 5 healthy adults to estimate repertoire size and the extent of clonotype sharing between individuals. To increase sequencing depth and limit assay-specific biases, different laboratories used diverse techniques to prepare libraries and sequence TCR repertoires. Each donor's leukapheresis produced roughly between roughly 0.9 and 8.9 billion PBMCs.

From cysteine to phenylalanine, the CDR3 is 13 amino acids long. Only CDR3 DNA is held: 39 bases, read in frame from base 1. CDR1 is given as SGHRS and CDR2 as YFSETQ, both from the germline V gene. Trimming removed 0 bases from V and 5 bases from J, leaving 5 bases between the germline ends. To note about this clone: Its antigen target is currently unknown. Base qualities are not provided; no much larger clone lies one nucleotide away. Other DNA sequences in the same sample also yield this CDR3.

Using the deep immunoSEQ assay, multiplex PCR amplified TCR CDR3 regions from genomic DNA. Genomic DNA extracted from each cell subset was distributed evenly over all wells of several immunoSEQ 96-well plates, and each plate served as one replicate. For sorted subsets, approximately 200 ng of genomic DNA, equivalent to 30,000 or so T cell genomes, went into each replicate PCR. Purified libraries were quantified with a Qubit 3.0 fluorometer, sized on a Bioanalyzer 2100, and re-quantified with the KAPA Library Quantification kit. A separate single-read 150-cycle Illumina NextSeq 550 flow cell was used to sequence each immunoSEQ 96-well plate. The authors' pipeline ran thus. Because the immunoSEQ output included only junctional sequences and no quality scores, the filtering could not be the same as the filtering used for full-length reads. Sequences were annotated with PyIR, a Python wrapper for IgBLAST v1.9, and V/J genes and CDR3 were assigned using IMGT germline references. Reads were filtered out if the reads had weak V/J assignments (E-value above 1e-6), no CDR3, stop codons, out-of-frame junctions, or ambiguous translated residues. V3J clonotypes were defined as sequences sharing the same inferred V gene, J gene, and CDR3 amino acid sequence. The percentage overlap between two repertoires was calculated by dividing the number of shared unique clonotypes by the size of the smaller repertoire. Repertoire richness was assessed with RTK rarefaction, the Chao1 estimator, and Recon v2.1 estimates of unobserved clonotypes. OLGA was used to compute generation probabilities for all TCRbeta clonotypes that the gDNA method yielded from a handful of donors. Not all clones reach the TCRdb copy of this immuneACCESS table, which keeps in-frame sequences only. Checked studies attribute under half of the gap to unresolved V genes and leave the rest unexplained. The V and J calls and clone size are taken from that table; D and trimming were inferred from the DNA. The sample table holds about 1 million clones, of which about 80% were seen once. The ten largest clones represent 1.4% of the sample.

The research as a whole found: Roughly 5% of naive CD4, 3% to 4% of naive CD8, 2.3% of memory CD4, and 0.35% to 0.4% of memory CD8 clonotypes were shared across several donors. Rarefaction of sorted-subset datasets indicated incomplete sequencing despite the large sequencing depth. Pairwise subsampling indicated that sequencing depth was expected to affect the degree of clonotype sharing among donors. Estimated clonotype richness was generally larger for naive than for memory subsets. Because the study included only a small number of donors, the genetic and exposure-history diversity represented was limited. Higher generation probabilities were observed for clonotypes shared by all four sorted-subset donors than for non-shared clonotypes. Sampling was limited to blood, and TCR repertoires in tissue likely differ from TCR repertoires in blood.

Healthy HIV-negative adults with no recently reported acute infections or vaccinations were included as donors. All donors were Caucasian adults living in Nashville, Tennessee, USA. CD4+ T cells were enriched by magnetic negative selection, after which naive cells were positively selected on CD45RA and the negative fraction was taken as the memory subset. Blood was obtained by leukapheresis, after which PBMCs were separated by Ficoll-Histopaque density gradient centrifugation and cryopreserved in liquid nitrogen vapor phase. Analytical flow cytometry was used to check the purity and quantity of each magnetically sorted T cell population. Genomic DNA was isolated from every sorted fraction and measured by UV absorbance on a Nanodrop 2000c.

Sample: memory CD4+ T cells sorted from blood. The cell subset or site label, read with the paper, signifies: CD45RA-negative fraction. The V and J genes are TRBV5-1 and TRBJ2-2; there is no confident call for the D gene. This clonotype was obtained from a man aged 18 to 29 in good health. The CDR3 region has the sequence CASSLAGTGELFF. At the DNA level, the sequence is TGCGCCAGCAGCTTGGCCGGGACCGGGGAGCTGTTTTTT. Full variable domain (CDR3 extended with the reference TRBV5-1 and TRBJ2-2 proteins): KAGVTQTPRYLIKTRGQQVTLSCSPISGHRSVSWYQQTPGQGLQFLFEYFSETQRNKGNFPGRFSGRQFSNSRSEMNVSTLELGDSALYLCASSLAGTGELFFGEGSRLTVL.